This T cell receptor (beta chain) comes out of a study of blood T cells in healthy people across ages. About this clonotype: Given a much more abundant clone one base away, this may be a read error.

Primed by a sample-barcoded 5' primer and a J-beta primer mix, a second PCR proceeded for 7 to 11 cycles. All samples yielded 2.5 million or more CDR3-containing paired-end reads. From the 5' RACE reads, TCRdb called clonotypes with MiXCR, one entry per CDR3 protein. In the table there are roughly 680,000 distinct CDR3 sequences, about 50% of which are singletons. The receptor comes from a woman at least 80 years old in good health. Sequences were obtained from blood.

CDR3 sequence reads: CASSLKSGGLYNEQFF. The CDR3 region has the DNA TGCGCCAGCAGCTTGAAGAGCGGGGGCCTCTACAATGAGCAGTTCTTC. The J gene is TRBJ2-1, the V gene TRBV5-1; 8 nucleotides align to TRBD2. The germline gives CDR1 SGHRS, CDR2 YFSETQ. The CDR3 is made up of 16 amino acids. V lost 1 base and J lost 3; bases outside the gene matches: 6.